The 13 T cell receptor beta chains presented below share a single source sample, sequenced in a study of T cell repertoires in cytomegalovirus infection. TCRdb fed the reads into MiXCR, producing one record per CDR3 protein. This sample carries hundreds of thousands of distinct CDR3 sequences, 30% to 40% of them seen once, and the ten largest clones take 15% to 20%. No antigen has been identified for these receptors. This specimen was cultured PBMCs, taken from culture after CMV antigen stimulation. The receptor set was obtained from a human donor in good health (CMV status not recorded). Some clones in this sample may be carry-over from other donors' samples.

This clonotype was counted a few times. A read error may explain this, as a much larger clone is one base away. The genes are TRBV7-2 and TRBJ2-3; D not resolved. Trimming removed 5 bases from V and 1 base from J, with 4 bases in between. CDR1 is SGHTA and CDR2 is FQGNSA in the germline V gene. The CDR3 runs 12 residues. In DNA form, the CDR3 reads TGTGCCAGCAGCCGGCGCACAGATACGCAGTATTTT. This sequence encodes CASSRRTDTQYF. The full variable domain, in which reference TRBV7-2 and TRBJ2-3 provide the parts outside the CDR3, is GAGVSQSPSNKVTEKGKDVELRCDPISGHTALYWYRQSLGQGLEFLIYFQGNSAPDKSGLPSDRFSAERTGGSVSTLTIQRTQQEDSAVYLCASSRRTDTQYFGPGTRLTVL.

The chain links TRBV6-1 to TRBJ2-7, with 8 bases aligning to TRBD1. The CDR3 totals 13 residues. Germline lookup yields CDR1 MNHNS and CDR2 SASEGT. V gave up 10 bases and J gave up 0 bases; unmatched junction bases: 5. In nucleotides, the CDR3 is TGTGCCACCGGACAGGGACCCTCCTACGAGCAGTACGTC. Translated: CATGQGPSYEQYV.

The CDR3 region is CAAGTSVYNEQFF. For the CDR3, the DNA is TGTGCCGCCGGGACTAGCGTTTACAATGAGCAGTTCTTC. The chain recombines TRBV24-1 with TRBJ2-1, with 10 bases aligning to TRBD2. J gave up 4 bases and V 12 bases, and 5 bases lay outside the gene matches. The CDR3 contains 13 residues. Germline V gene lookup returns CDR1 KGHDR and CDR2 SFDVKD.

This clonotype turned up a few times. This chain joins TRBV28 and TRBJ2-6, with D uncertain. The germline gives CDR1 MDHEN, CDR2 SYDVKM. V lost 2 bases to trimming and J lost 1 base, with 9 bases between them. This CDR3 region has 16 residues. The CDR3 region has the DNA TGTGCCAGCAGTTTACGGAGATATTCTGGGGCCAACGTCCTGACTTTC. This codes for CASSLRRYSGANVLTF.

This clonotype came up a few times. The CDR3 nucleotides are TGTGCCAGCAGCTTGGCTGGGGGACTAGCGGGAAGCTCCTACAATGAGCAGTTCTTC. This gives the protein CASSLAGGLAGSSYNEQFF. The chain employs TRBV5-4 and TRBJ2-1; 13 bases line up with TRBD2. CDR3 length: 19 residues. Unmatched junction bases numbered 6, after V lost 0 bases and J lost 0 bases. Germline assignment: CDR1 SGHNT and CDR2 YYREEE (reference sequence).

V and J are TRBV7-6 and TRBJ1-5; D is perhaps TRBD1 (5 bases). The length of the CDR3 is 17 residues. Trimming stripped 1 base from V and 1 base from J, with 14 bases between. Germline lookup yields CDR1 SGHVS and CDR2 FNYEAQ. The CDR3 loop reads CASSLGSGMWSNQPQHF. CDR3 DNA sequence: TGTGCCAGCAGCTTAGGATCAGGGATGTGGAGCAATCAGCCCCAGCATTTT.

V usage is TRBV18 and J usage is TRBJ2-1; 16 bases fit TRBD2. CDR1 and CDR2 from the germline V gene are KGHSH and LQKENI. The CDR3 runs to 21 residues. The V and J ends lost 2 bases and 0 bases, in that order; junction bases with no gene match: 10. CDR3 nucleotide sequence: TGTGCCAGCTCACCAGTCCCGGGACTAGCGGGAGGGCCGAGCTCCTACAATGAGCAGTTCTTC. Translation: CASSPVPGLAGGPSSYNEQFF.

This clonotype showed up just a few times. V gene TRBV28 combines with J gene TRBJ1-1; D is possibly TRBD1 (6 bases). The germline V and J ends were trimmed by 3 bases and 3 bases, with 14 bases remaining between them. The CDR3 has 15 residues. Germline assignment: CDR1 MDHEN and CDR2 SYDVKM. The CDR3 DNA sequence: TGTGCCAGCAGTTTTGCGGGGGCAGGGGACACTGAAGCTTTCTTT. This gives the protein CASSFAGAGDTEAFF.

The chain recombines TRBV11-3 with TRBJ2-3; D unresolved. Germline lookup yields CDR1 SGHNT and CDR2 YENEEA. Trimming took off 3 bases at V and 0 bases at J, with 10 bases between the two ends. This CDR3 region has 15 residues. CDR3 amino acids: CASSLDPTSTDTQYF. In nucleotides, the CDR3 is TGTGCCAGCAGCTTGGATCCTACTAGCACAGATACGCAGTATTTT.

A few counts support this clonotype. The rearrangement uses TRBV6-5 and TRBJ1-2; TRBD1 agrees at 7 bases. V gave up 2 bases and J gave up 5 bases; unmatched junction bases: 8. Looked up from germline, CDR1 is MNHEY and CDR2 is SVGAGI. The CDR3 contains 15 residues. In DNA form, the CDR3 reads TGTGCCAGCAGTTACGGCGACAGGGAAGGTTATGGCTACACCTTC. Its protein product is CASSYGDREGYGYTF.

V and J are TRBV7-8 and TRBJ2-7, with D maybe TRBD1 (7 bases). The CDR3 has 14 amino acids. With 4 bases removed from V and 0 bases from J, the gap between germline ends came to 10 bases. In germline, CDR1 is SGHVS, CDR2 FQNEAQ. CDR3 coding DNA: TGTGCCAGCAGCTCCAGGGGGGTCTCCTACGAGCAGTACTTC. Translation gives CASSSRGVSYEQYF.

This clonotype was seen a handful of times. V usage is TRBV19 and J usage is TRBJ2-2; D is unresolved. With 8 bases removed from V and 9 bases from J, the gap between germline ends came to 10 bases. CDR1 LNHDA and CDR2 SQIVND come from the germline V gene (reference sequence). This CDR3 is built from 11 residues. DNA of the CDR3: TGTGCCAGTTCTGGGTCCCGGGAGCTGTTTTTT. The encoded protein is CASSGSRELFF.

This chain uses TRBV29-1 with TRBJ1-1; a possible D gene is TRBD1 (5 bases). This CDR3 contains 11 residues. Per the germline V gene, CDR1 is SQVTM and CDR2 is ANQGSEA. The CDR3 sequence is CCGARDTEAFF. The CDR3, as DNA: TGCTGCGGGGCTAGGGACACTGAAGCTTTCTTT.